The T cell receptor (beta chain) described here comes from a study of T cell changes during pregnancy in multiple sclerosis. Measured with immunoSEQ multiplex PCR; TCRdb has only the in-frame clones, and not every one. Among 57,000 or so clones, 88% were seen once, and the ten largest hold approximately 1.8%. Germline V gene data show CDR1 as SEHNR and CDR2 as FQNEAQ (reference sequence). V was pared by 7 bases and J by 6 bases, with 21 bases between. The CDR3 spans 15 residues. The V gene is TRBV7-9, the J gene TRBJ1-2; D is undetermined. The source was peripheral blood, collected in the first trimester of pregnancy. The TCR sequence derives from a female donor with multiple sclerosis, enrolled in a pregnancy study. The CDR3 sequence is CASTLGEYTGDGYTF. CDR3 nucleotides: TGTGCCAGCACCCTCGGGGAATACACCGGGGATGGCTACACCTTC.